The 19 T cell receptor beta chains below come from one sample, sequenced in a study of T-cell memory formation after mild COVID-19. TCRdb re-called the 5' RACE reads with MiXCR, one entry per CDR3 protein. The data hold roughly 380,000 distinct CDR3 sequences, with 25% to 30% observed a single time. Sample: PBMCs or a T cell subset sorted from them (not recorded which). All receptors derive from an adult woman who had mild COVID-19 (a few samples of this study predate the infection). Cell type and time point are not known.

This chain uses TRBV5-1 with TRBJ1-3; a weak D match, TRBD1 (5 bases). Germline V gives CDR1 SGHRS, CDR2 YFSETQ. V was pared by 0 bases and J by 4 bases, with 8 bases between. This CDR3 is built from 14 residues. The CDR3 protein is CASSLEQAGNTIYF. The CDR3, as DNA: TGCGCCAGCAGCTTGGAACAGGCGGGAAACACCATATATTTT.

The chain uses TRBV11-2 and TRBJ2-1, with 10 bases identical to TRBD2. Germline values: CDR1 SGHAT, CDR2 FQNNGV. The CDR3 contains 19 residues. Trimming cost V 1 base and J 3 bases; bases outside gene matches: 12. CDR3 in amino acids: CASSLGIYRASGSYNEQFF. The CDR3 nucleotides read TGTGCCAGCAGCTTAGGGATTTATCGGGCTAGCGGGAGCTACAATGAGCAGTTCTTC. Filled out from reference TRBV11-2 and TRBJ2-1, the complete variable domain reads EAGVAQSPRYKIIEKRQSVAFWCNPISGHATLYWYQQILGQGPKLLIQFQNNGVVDDSQLPKDRFSAERLKGVDSTLKIQPAKLEDSAVYLCASSLGIYRASGSYNEQFFGPGTRLTVL.

The DNA for the CDR3 is TGTGCCAGCAGCCCCTACCGGACAGGGGGGGATTCACCCCTCCACTTT. This encodes CASSPYRTGGDSPLHF. The genes are TRBV6-5 and TRBJ1-6, with 10 bases fitting TRBD1. The germline gives CDR1 MNHEY, CDR2 SVGAGI. The trim removed 6 bases at V and 8 bases at J, leaving 10 bases unmatched. This CDR3 spans 16 amino acids.

This chain joins TRBV7-8 and TRBJ2-3, with 7 bases matching TRBD1. The CDR3 loop spans 15 amino acids. CDR1 is SGHVS and CDR2 is FQNEAQ in the germline V gene. With V trimmed by 5 bases and J by 5 bases, 10 bases remained unmatched. The CDR3 protein is CASSLPTGEGDTQYF. CDR3 nucleotide sequence: TGTGCCAGCAGCCTACCCACAGGGGAAGGAGATACGCAGTATTTT.

A word on this clonotype: Lacking the conserved final phenylalanine or tryptophan, this CDR3 likely reflects a read error. The chain is built from TRBV30 and TRBJ1-2, with 9 bases that match TRBD1. The CDR3 has 12 residues. Germline trimming cut 5 bases from V and 8 bases from J; bases unmatched to any gene: 6. Germline CDR1 and CDR2: GTSNPN and SVGIG (reference sequence). This CDR3 is CAWEQGAEGYTL. DNA of the CDR3: TGTGCCTGGGAACAGGGGGCGGAAGGCTACACCTTA.

The chain combines TRBV6-5 with TRBJ2-7, with a possible D match to TRBD1 (6 bases). The germline gives CDR1 MNHEY, CDR2 SVGAGI. V was cut by 5 bases and J by 2 bases, with 22 bases left in between. The CDR3 consists of 17 residues. The CDR3 here is CASSVPGTKESPYEQYF. The CDR3 DNA reads TGTGCCAGCAGTGTACCCGGGACAAAGGAGTCCCCCTACGAGCAGTACTTC.

This clonotype has more than one count but fewer than ten. The rearrangement links TRBV3-1 to TRBJ1-1; D remains ambiguous. Germline V gene lookup returns CDR1 LGHDT and CDR2 YNNKEL (reference sequence). Deletions cut 5 bases from V and 6 bases from J, with 19 bases between. This CDR3 has 15 residues. CDR3 protein: CASSVPGPRGAEAFF. The CDR3 DNA reads TGTGCCAGCAGCGTCCCGGGCCCCCGAGGAGCTGAAGCTTTCTTT.

This clonotype was detected only a few times. The CDR3 DNA reads as TGTGCCTGGAGTGTAAGGACTACAGATACGCAGTATTTT. Amino acid sequence: CAWSVRTTDTQYF. The chain uses TRBV30 and TRBJ2-3, with D possibly matching TRBD2 (5 bases). V lost 0 bases and J 3 bases, leaving 7 bases between the germline ends. Germline loops: CDR1 GTSNPN, CDR2 SVGIG (reference sequence). This CDR3 spans 13 amino acids.

This clonotype has a count of ten or more. This chain connects TRBV12-3 or TRBV12-4 to TRBJ2-1; 7 bases are shared with TRBD2. Germline trimming cut 8 bases from V and 4 bases from J; bases unmatched to any gene: 5. The CDR3 has 13 amino acids. The CDR3, as DNA: TGTGCCAGCGGCCTAGCGGCTTACAATGAGCAGTTCTTC. This codes for CASGLAAYNEQFF.

The chain is built from TRBV18 and TRBJ2-4; no firm D call. V lost 4 bases and J lost 5, with 15 bases in between. Germline values: CDR1 KGHSH, CDR2 LQKENI. The CDR3 is made up of 15 amino acids. CDR3 protein: CASSRVVTGENIQYF. In DNA, the CDR3 is TGTGCCAGCTCACGAGTAGTGACGGGTGAAAACATTCAGTACTTC.

The chain uses TRBV3-1 and TRBJ1-1; no clear D gene. Germline CDR1 reads LGHDT; CDR2 reads YNNKEL (reference sequence). The ends were cut back, 1 base at V and 8 bases at J, with 5 bases in the middle. This CDR3 is 11 amino acids long. The CDR3 here is CASSQVGEAFF. Written as DNA, the CDR3 is TGTGCCAGCAGCCAAGTAGGAGAAGCTTTCTTT.

The J gene is TRBJ2-7, the V gene TRBV7-6; 9 bases are a match to TRBD1. With V trimmed by 6 bases and J by 6 bases, 12 bases remained unmatched. Germline CDR1 reads SGHVS; CDR2 reads FNYEAQ. The CDR3 runs 15 residues. DNA for the CDR3: TGTGCCAGCAGTCCCGGGACAGGGATTTACTCCGAGCAGTACTTC. Amino acids: CASSPGTGIYSEQYF.

The chain employs TRBV4-1 and TRBJ2-1; the match to TRBD2 covers 10 bases. The CDR3 has 18 amino acids. J gave up 0 bases and V 5 bases, and 10 bases lay outside the gene matches. Germline CDR1 MGHRA, CDR2 YSYEKL. CDR3 residues: CASSKSGGASFSYNEQFF. The CDR3 nucleotides are TGCGCCAGCAGCAAGAGCGGGGGGGCCTCATTCTCCTACAATGAGCAGTTCTTC.

This chain uses TRBV12-3 or TRBV12-4 with TRBJ1-2; perhaps TRBD1 as D (5 bases). Trimming stripped 8 bases from V and 6 bases from J, with 13 bases between. The CDR3 extends over 12 amino acids. Written as DNA, the CDR3 is TGTGCCAGCTGGGGGGAGGGCCATGGCTACACCTTC. It is translated as CASWGEGHGYTF.

This clonotype was counted between two and nine times. The CDR3 nucleotides read TGTGCCAGCAGCTTCCGGACCGGTCAAGGCACAGATACGCAGTATTTT. This translates into CASSFRTGQGTDTQYF. The chain carries TRBV7-8 and TRBJ2-3; unclear D gene. V was trimmed by 3 bases and J by 1 base, leaving 14 bases between them. CDR1 SGHVS and CDR2 FQNEAQ come from the germline V gene. This CDR3 comprises 16 residues.

V usage is TRBV29-1 and J usage is TRBJ2-5, with D possibly matching TRBD1 (6 bases). Germline loops: CDR1 SQVTM, CDR2 ANQGSEA. The CDR3 extends over 16 amino acids. Trimming removed 6 bases at V and 2 bases at J, with 22 bases between. Here the CDR3 reads CSVGIPDSASQETQYF. The DNA for the CDR3 is TGCAGCGTAGGAATCCCGGACAGTGCAAGTCAAGAGACCCAGTACTTC.

This clonotype came up a few times. The V call is TRBV19, the J call TRBJ1-5, with 8 bases that match TRBD1. The CDR3 spans 16 residues. The ends lost 6 bases at V and 5 bases at J; junction bases unmatched: 12. The germline gives CDR1 LNHDA, CDR2 SQIVND (reference sequence). The CDR3 is CASSLPFRGLDQPQHF. CDR3 coding DNA: TGTGCCAGTAGCCTACCTTTCAGGGGGCTCGATCAGCCCCAGCATTTT. Variable domain in full (rest from reference TRBV19 and TRBJ1-5): DGGITQSPKYLFRKEGQNVTLSCEQNLNHDAMYWYRQDPGQGLRLIYYSQIVNDFQKGDIAEGYSVSREKKESFPLTVTSAQKNPTAFYLCASSLPFRGLDQPQHFGDGTRLSIL.

CDR3 coding DNA: TGTGCCAGTATCCATAGCGGGGGGACAGGGGATGAGCAGTTCTTC. Protein: CASIHSGGTGDEQFF. The V gene is TRBV19, the J gene TRBJ2-1, with D perhaps TRBD1 or TRBD2 (10 bases each). Trimming removed 7 bases at V and 8 bases at J, with 21 bases between. The germline V gene encodes CDR1 LNHDA and CDR2 SQIVND (reference sequence). The CDR3 has 15 amino acids.

This clonotype was counted only a few times. The J gene is TRBJ2-3, the V gene TRBV7-9; D is ambiguous. Germline V gives CDR1 SEHNR, CDR2 FQNEAQ (reference sequence). This CDR3 comprises 14 residues. Trimming left V 5 bases short and J 4 bases short, with 13 bases between. This chain's CDR3 is CASSEAAYADTQYF. The DNA for the CDR3 is TGTGCCAGCAGCGAGGCAGCTTATGCAGATACGCAGTATTTT.